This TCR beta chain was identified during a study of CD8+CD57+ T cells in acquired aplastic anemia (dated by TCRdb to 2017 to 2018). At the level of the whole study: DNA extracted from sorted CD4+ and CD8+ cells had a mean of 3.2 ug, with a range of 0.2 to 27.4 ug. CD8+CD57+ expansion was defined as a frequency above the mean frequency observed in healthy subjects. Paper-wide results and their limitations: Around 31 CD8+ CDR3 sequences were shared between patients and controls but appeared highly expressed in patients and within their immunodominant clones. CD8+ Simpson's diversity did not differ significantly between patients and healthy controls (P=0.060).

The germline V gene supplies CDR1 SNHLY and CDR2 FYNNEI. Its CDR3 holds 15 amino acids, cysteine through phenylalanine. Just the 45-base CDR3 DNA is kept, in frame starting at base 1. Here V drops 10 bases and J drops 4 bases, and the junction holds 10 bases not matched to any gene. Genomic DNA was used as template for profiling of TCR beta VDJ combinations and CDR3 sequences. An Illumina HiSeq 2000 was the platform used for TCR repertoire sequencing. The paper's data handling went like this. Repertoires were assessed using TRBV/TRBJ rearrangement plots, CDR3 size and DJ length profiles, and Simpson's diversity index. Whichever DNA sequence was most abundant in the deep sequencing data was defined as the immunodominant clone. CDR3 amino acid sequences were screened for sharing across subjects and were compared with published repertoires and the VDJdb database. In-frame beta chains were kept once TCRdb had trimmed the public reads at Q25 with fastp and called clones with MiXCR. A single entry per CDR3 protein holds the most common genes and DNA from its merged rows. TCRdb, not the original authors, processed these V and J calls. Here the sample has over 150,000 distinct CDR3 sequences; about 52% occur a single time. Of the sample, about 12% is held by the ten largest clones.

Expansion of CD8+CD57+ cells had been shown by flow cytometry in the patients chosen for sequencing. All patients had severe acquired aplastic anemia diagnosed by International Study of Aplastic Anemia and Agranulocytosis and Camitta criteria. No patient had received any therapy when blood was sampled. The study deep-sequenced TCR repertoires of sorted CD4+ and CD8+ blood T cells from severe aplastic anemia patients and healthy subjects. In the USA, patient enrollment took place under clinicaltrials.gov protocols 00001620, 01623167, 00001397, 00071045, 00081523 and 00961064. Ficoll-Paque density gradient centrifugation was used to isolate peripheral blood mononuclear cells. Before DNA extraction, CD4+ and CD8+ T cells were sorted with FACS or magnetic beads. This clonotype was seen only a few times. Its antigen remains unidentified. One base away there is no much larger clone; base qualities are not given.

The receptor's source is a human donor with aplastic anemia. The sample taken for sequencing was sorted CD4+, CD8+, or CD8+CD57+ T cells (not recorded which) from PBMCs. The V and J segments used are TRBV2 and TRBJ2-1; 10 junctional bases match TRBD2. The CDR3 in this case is CATPSGTSAYNEQFF. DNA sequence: TGTGCCACCCCTTCTGGGACTAGCGCGTACAATGAGCAGTTCTTC.